The T cell receptor beta chain under discussion was sequenced for a study of regulatory T cells in long-lasting Graves disease. Time point given: newly diagnosed GD, antithyroid drugs for less than 3 months. From RNA extracted from PBMCs, the TCR library was made. Library construction for TCR beta used iRepertoire HTBI primers and Arm-PCR of CDR3 regions. MiXCR, run by TCRdb on the multiplex PCR reads, gives a single entry per CDR3 protein. Of hundreds of thousands of distinct CDR3 sequences listed, around 15% are singletons. This CDR3 contains 13 residues. V was trimmed by 4 bases and J by 2 bases, leaving 8 bases between them. Germline lookup yields CDR1 MDHEN and CDR2 SYDVKM. These data were likewise used in another study, on T cells in Graves' hyperthyroidism and ophthalmopathy. As reported in that work: Hyperthyroidism, newly diagnosed and lasting under 2 months, affected patients aged 18 to 65. Most thyroid clonotypes expanded above 0.001 appeared in blood too.

This chain connects TRBV28 to TRBJ2-5; D not certain. The TCR was taken from a woman in her thirties with Graves disease. Sequenced here: peripheral blood mononuclear cells (PBMCs), sampled at new diagnosis, from a patient treated with antithyroid drugs. The CDR3 loop is CASSSREQETQYF. The CDR3 DNA follows: TGTGCCAGCAGTTCTCGAGAACAAGAGACCCAGTACTTC.